The entry that follows covers one T cell receptor (beta chain) sequence. The antigen remains undetermined. The sample is drawn from a study of shared clonotypes between healthy human individuals. Study-level results: The four-donor shared clonotypes exceeded non-shared clonotypes in generation probability, with non-shared ones scoring lower. Collection of samples was limited to blood; tissue repertoires likely differ. Inspection by rarefaction showed sorted-subset sequencing to be incomplete despite large depth.

Germline CDR1 is LNHDA and CDR2 is SQIVND (reference sequence). V lost 4 bases to trimming and J lost 4 bases; unmatched junction nucleotides: 8. This CDR3 region has 16 residues. About 30,000 T cell genomes (around 200 ng DNA) went into each sorted-subset replicate. Profiled with immunoSEQ multiplex PCR; TCRdb holds only in-frame clones, not every one. The sample lists 2 million to 3 million clones; just over 90% were seen once. Sequencing input: naive CD4+ T cells sorted from blood. Subset given: CD45RA+ positively selected. The chain uses TRBV19 and TRBJ2-2; 8 bases align to TRBD2. The TCR originated in a man between 18 and 29 years old in good health. CDR3 region: CASSKGREGPTGELFF. In DNA form, the CDR3 reads TGTGCCAGTAGTAAGGGACGGGAGGGACCCACCGGGGAGCTGTTTTTT.